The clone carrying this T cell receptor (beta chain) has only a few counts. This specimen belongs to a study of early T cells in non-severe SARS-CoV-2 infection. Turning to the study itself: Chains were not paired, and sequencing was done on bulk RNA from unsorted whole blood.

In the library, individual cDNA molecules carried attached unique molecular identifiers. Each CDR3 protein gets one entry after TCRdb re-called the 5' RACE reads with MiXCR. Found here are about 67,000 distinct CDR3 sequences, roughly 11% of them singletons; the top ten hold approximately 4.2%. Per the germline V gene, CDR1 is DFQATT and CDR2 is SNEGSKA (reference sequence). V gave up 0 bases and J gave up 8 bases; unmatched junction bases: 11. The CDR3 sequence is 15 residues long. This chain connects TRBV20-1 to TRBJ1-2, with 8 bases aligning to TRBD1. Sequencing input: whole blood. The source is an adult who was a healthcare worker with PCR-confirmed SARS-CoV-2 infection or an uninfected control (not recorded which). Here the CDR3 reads CSARDPTGASRGYTF. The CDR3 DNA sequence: TGCAGTGCTAGAGACCCGACAGGGGCCTCTAGGGGCTACACCTTC.